This T cell receptor beta chain was profiled in a study of blood T cell repertoires in COVID-19. Background on the study: From T cells, B-cell-depleted T cells, or PBMCs came the material, which was cDNA or gDNA.

The assay was immunoSEQ multiplex PCR, and TCRdb's table has in-frame clones only and misses some. The data hold more than 95,000 clones, with 87% observed a single time. The CDR3 runs to 13 residues. Per the germline V gene, CDR1 is MNHNY and CDR2 is SVGAGI (reference sequence). The V gene lost 6 bases and the J gene lost 2 bases, with 10 bases spanning the gap. The chain recombines TRBV6-6 with TRBJ1-1; possible D gene TRBD1, 5 bases. This receptor was obtained from a human donor in a cohort sampled during active COVID-19. Sequencing was done on a sample of peripheral blood. The CDR3: CASRVQGNTEAFF. The CDR3 nucleotides are TGTGCCAGCAGAGTCCAGGGAAACACTGAAGCTTTCTTT.